These 14 T cell receptor beta chains originate from one sample sequenced in a study of early T cells in non-severe SARS-CoV-2 infection. TCRdb reprocessed the 5' RACE reads via MiXCR and lists one record per CDR3 protein. The data contain tens of thousands of distinct CDR3 sequences, around 3.9% of them singletons. Specimen: whole blood. The receptors here all came from an adult who was a healthcare worker with PCR-confirmed SARS-CoV-2 infection or an uninfected control (not recorded which).

This clonotype was seen only a few times. This chain uses TRBV7-6 with TRBJ2-5; 9 bases are shared with TRBD1. V was clipped by 5 bases and J by 5 bases; unmatched bases: 6. Per germline, CDR1 SGHVS and CDR2 FNYEAQ. The CDR3 has 14 residues. In DNA, the CDR3 is TGTGCCAGCAGCCTACAGGGGGCGCTCGAGACCCAGTACTTC. This gives the protein CASSLQGALETQYF.

This clonotype was detected ten times or more. V is TRBV28 and J is TRBJ2-1, with TRBD2 matching over 12 bases. CDR1 MDHEN and CDR2 SYDVKM come from the germline V gene. V lost 2 bases, J lost 7 bases, and 15 bases stayed unmatched. The CDR3 is 19 residues long. This CDR3 is CASSLERGLAGGPRNEQFF. In nucleotides, the CDR3 is TGTGCCAGCAGTTTAGAAAGAGGGCTAGCGGGAGGGCCGAGGAATGAGCAGTTCTTC. Full variable domain (outside the CDR3, taken from reference TRBV28 and TRBJ2-1): DVKVTQSSRYLVKRTGEKVFLECVQDMDHENMFWYRQDPGLGLRLIYFSYDVKMKEKGDIPEGYSVSREKKERFSLILESASTNQTSMYLCASSLERGLAGGPRNEQFFGPGTRLTVL.

This clonotype has at least ten counts. CDR3 nucleotide sequence: TGTGCCAGCACCACAGGACTAGCGGGAGGGGGACCCCTCAATGAGCAGTTCTTC. It translates to CASTTGLAGGGPLNEQFF. The chain recombines TRBV3-1 with TRBJ2-1; 15 nucleotides line up with TRBD2. This CDR3 comprises 18 residues. The ends lost 7 bases at V and 6 bases at J; junction bases unmatched: 13. Germline assignment: CDR1 LGHDT and CDR2 YNNKEL (reference sequence).

This clonotype has more than one count but fewer than ten. This sequence joins TRBV29-1 and TRBJ2-5, with 12 bases aligning to TRBD2. Germline assignment: CDR1 SQVTM and CDR2 ANQGSEA. J lost 8 bases, V lost 7 bases, and 14 bases had no gene match. The CDR3 runs to 15 residues. The CDR3 nucleotides are TGCAGCGGTGGAGGGCTAGCGGGAGGGCCGGCTACCCAGTACTTC. This codes for CSGGGLAGGPATQYF.

The table lists this clonotype with many counts. V gene TRBV20-1 combines with J gene TRBJ2-7, with 8 bases matching TRBD2. J lost 0 bases, V lost 3 bases, and 4 bases had no gene match. The CDR3 is made up of 14 amino acids. The germline gives CDR1 DFQATT, CDR2 SNEGSKA (reference sequence). The CDR3 is CSASGGAVSYEQYF. DNA for the CDR3: TGCAGTGCTAGCGGGGGGGCGGTCTCCTACGAGCAGTACTTC.

This clonotype appeared many times. V usage is TRBV4-2 and J usage is TRBJ2-1; D is perhaps TRBD2 (5 bases). The germline CDR1 and CDR2 sequences are LGHNA and YNFKEQ. V was shortened by 0 bases and J by 0 bases, with 12 bases between the two germline ends. The CDR3 totals 17 residues. This chain's CDR3 is CASSQDLSGSSYNEQFF. DNA for the CDR3: TGTGCCAGCAGCCAAGATCTAAGTGGGAGCTCCTACAATGAGCAGTTCTTC.

This clonotype was counted many times. The rearrangement joins TRBV3-1 to TRBJ2-7, with 9 bases fitting TRBD2. The CDR3 consists of 14 residues. Germline loops: CDR1 LGHDT, CDR2 YNNKEL (reference sequence). V shed 4 bases, J shed 5 bases, and the junction held 6 bases outside the gene matches. The CDR3 region is CASSLRGGRDEQYF. CDR3 sequence (DNA): TGTGCCAGCAGCCTAAGGGGCGGGAGGGACGAGCAGTACTTC.

At least ten counts were recorded for this clonotype. The chain carries TRBV18 and TRBJ2-3; unclear D gene. CDR1 KGHSH and CDR2 LQKENI come from the germline V gene. This CDR3 has 15 residues. V was shortened by 2 bases and J by 1 base, with 10 bases between the two germline ends. The CDR3 DNA is TGTGCCAGCTCACCAGAGGCCTTAGGCACAGATACGCAGTATTTT. Amino acid sequence: CASSPEALGTDTQYF.

The sample holds a few counts of this clonotype. V gene TRBV18 combines with J gene TRBJ1-1; TRBD1 might be the D (6 bases). CDR3 length equals 16 residues. CDR1 and CDR2 (germline): KGHSH, LQKENI. V was clipped by 6 bases and J by 0 bases, with 17 bases between them. CDR3 DNA: TGTGCCAGCTCTCCTACACCTACAGGGCTGAACACTGAAGCTTTCTTT. This encodes CASSPTPTGLNTEAFF.

The table lists this clonotype with many counts. The chain combines TRBV7-9 with TRBJ1-1, with D maybe TRBD1 (5 bases). The CDR3 is 15 amino acids. Germline CDR1 and CDR2: SEHNR and FQNEAQ (reference sequence). Deletions cut 5 bases from V and 1 base from J, with 14 bases between. The CDR3 bases are TGTGCCAGCAGCCCCCGTGGGCAGGGGAACACTGAAGCTTTCTTT. Translated, it gives CASSPRGQGNTEAFF.

In its sample, this clonotype was seen many times. The chain is built from TRBV28 and TRBJ2-1; 9 nucleotides align to TRBD2. The CDR3 runs to 14 residues. CDR1 and CDR2 from the germline V gene are MDHEN and SYDVKM. V was pared by 6 bases and J by 4 bases, with 4 bases of the junction left unmatched. The chain's CDR3 is CASRGLAKYNEQFF. CDR3 nucleotide sequence: TGTGCCAGCAGAGGACTAGCGAAATACAATGAGCAGTTCTTC.

Notes on this clonotype: A single base separates this from a much larger clone, so it may be a read error. The V gene is TRBV24-1, the J gene TRBJ2-2; tentative D call: TRBD2 (6 bases). Germline V gives CDR1 KGHDR, CDR2 SFDVKD. The CDR3 loop spans 15 amino acids. Between the trimmed V and J ends, which lost 3 bases and 3 bases, there was a span of 10 bases. Here the CDR3 reads CATSDPAGDTGELFF. For the CDR3, the DNA is TGTGCCACCAGTGATCCAGCGGGCGACACCGGGGAGCTGTTTTTT.

Comments on this clonotype: A much larger clone lies a single base off, so this may be a read error. The rearrangement links TRBV12-3 or TRBV12-4 to TRBJ2-2; D might be TRBD2 (5 bases). V gave up 2 bases and J gave up 10 bases, with 14 bases separating them. This CDR3 is 14 amino acids long. The CDR3 reads CASSLWLSSEELFF. The CDR3 region has the DNA TGTGCCAGCAGTTTATGGCTTAGTAGCGAGGAGCTGTTTTTT.

The table lists this clonotype with many counts. The gene calls are TRBV6-6 and TRBJ1-5; D uncertain. V was pared by 5 bases and J by 4 bases, with 9 bases between. The CDR3 spans 13 residues. Germline CDR1 MNHNY, CDR2 SVGAGI (reference sequence). CDR3 coding DNA: TGTGCCAGCAGTCGTTCTGATAATCAGCCCCAGCATTTT. Translation gives CASSRSDNQPQHF.